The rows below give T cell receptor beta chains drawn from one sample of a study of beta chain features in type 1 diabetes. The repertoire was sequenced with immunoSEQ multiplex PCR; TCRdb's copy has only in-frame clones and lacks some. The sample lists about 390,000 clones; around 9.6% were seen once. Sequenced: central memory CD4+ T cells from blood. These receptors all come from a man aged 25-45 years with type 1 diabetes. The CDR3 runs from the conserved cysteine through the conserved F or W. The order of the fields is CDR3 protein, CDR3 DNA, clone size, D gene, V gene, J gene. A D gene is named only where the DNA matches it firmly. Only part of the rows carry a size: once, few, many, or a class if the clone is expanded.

CASSSTLVAGGGGYTF	TGTGCCAGCAGTTCGACCCTCGTAGCGGGGGGAGGTGGCTACACCTTC	.	.	TRBV6-5	TRBJ1-2
CASSPAGTEQYF	TGTGCCAGCTCACCGGCGGGCACAGAGCAGTACTTC	few	.	TRBV18	TRBJ2-7
CASSLPTGPTDTQYF	TGCGCCAGCAGCTTGCCGACAGGGCCCACAGATACGCAGTATTTT	.	TRBD1	TRBV5-1	TRBJ2-3
CASSWGGQGSTDTQYF	TGTGCCAGCAGCTGGGGAGGACAGGGGTCGACAGATACGCAGTATTTT	few	TRBD1	TRBV5-6	TRBJ2-3
CASSQTLDAETQYF	TGTGCCAGCAGCCAAACTCTAGACGCGGAGACCCAGTACTTC	few	.	TRBV5-6	TRBJ2-5
CASMKGSYEQYF	TGTGCCAGCATGAAGGGCTCCTACGAGCAGTACTTC	many	.	TRBV2	TRBJ2-7
CASSLAGQPQHF	TGTGCCAGCAGCTTAGCGGGTCAGCCCCAGCATTTT	.	.	TRBV7-2	TRBJ1-5
CASSFNGAPSYEQYF	TGCGCCAGCAGCTTTAATGGAGCTCCTTCCTACGAGCAGTACTTC	.	.	TRBV5-1	TRBJ2-7
CASRTTGTDTQYF	TGTGCCAGCAGGACGACTGGGACAGATACGCAGTATTTT	.	.	TRBV28	TRBJ2-3
CASSYSKTGGDNEQFF	TGTGCCAGCAGTTACTCGAAGACGGGGGGGGACAATGAGCAGTTCTTC	.	TRBD2	TRBV6-5	TRBJ2-1
CASSVVQGDGGYTF	TGTGCCAGCAGCGTAGTTCAAGGGGATGGAGGCTACACCTTC	few	.	TRBV9	TRBJ1-2
CASSLLGQGLTGELFF	TGTGCCAGCAGCTTGTTGGGACAGGGCCTCACCGGGGAGCTGTTTTTT	many	TRBD1	TRBV5-4	TRBJ2-2
CASQNSNYGYTF	TGTGCCAGTCAGAACTCGAACTATGGCTACACCTTC	.	.	TRBV28	TRBJ1-2
CASSPSGTGELFF	TGTGCCAGTTCCCCTTCCGGCACCGGGGAGCTGTTTTTT	few	.	TRBV19	TRBJ2-2
CASSPQSGGYTEAFF	TGTGCCAGCAGTCCTCAATCAGGGGGGTACACTGAAGCTTTCTTT	.	TRBD1	TRBV7-2	TRBJ1-1
CASSKWGFEQYF	TGTGCCAGCAGTAAGTGGGGGTTCGAGCAGTACTTC	few	.	TRBV9	TRBJ2-7
CASTRGLSLYTDTQYF	TGTGCCAGCACGCGGGGGCTAAGCCTATACACAGATACGCAGTATTTT	few	.	TRBV28	TRBJ2-3
CASSSSGGPLYGYTF	TGTGCCAGCAGTTCGTCAGGGGGCCCCCTCTATGGCTACACCTTC	.	TRBD1	TRBV28	TRBJ1-2
CSASSYNEQFF	TGCAGTGCTTCTAGCTACAATGAGCAGTTCTTC	.	.	TRBV20-1	TRBJ2-1
CASSVGVDSGAEAFF	TGTGCCAGCAGCGTAGGGGTGGATTCAGGGGCTGAAGCTTTCTTT	few	.	TRBV9	TRBJ1-1
CASSISRTASEAFF	TGTGCCAGCAGCATCTCCCGGACGGCGTCTGAAGCTTTCTTT	.	.	TRBV7-2	TRBJ1-1
CASSFVGNPRTDTQYF	TGCGCCAGCAGCTTCGTCGGGAATCCACGCACAGATACGCAGTATTTT	.	.	TRBV5-1	TRBJ2-3
CASSMGLAGGQDTQYF	TGTGCCAGCAGCATGGGACTAGCGGGAGGGCAAGATACGCAGTATTTT	.	TRBD2	TRBV7-6	TRBJ2-3
CASSTGLAFGNEQFF	TGTGCCAGCAGCACGGGACTAGCATTCGGGAATGAGCAGTTCTTC	few	TRBD2	TRBV11-3	TRBJ2-1
CSVFWQSYGYTF	.	.	.	TRBV29-1	TRBJ1-2
CASSLRASSGNTIYF	TGTGCCAGCAGCCTACGGGCCAGCTCTGGAAACACCATATATTTT	.	.	TRBV7-9	TRBJ1-3
CASSPVQGTNQPQHF	TGTGCCAGCTCACCAGTGCAGGGAACCAATCAGCCCCAGCATTTT	few	.	TRBV18	TRBJ1-5
CASSPPTGWSDTQYF	TGTGCCAGCAGCCCCCCAACAGGGTGGTCAGATACGCAGTATTTT	few	.	TRBV6-5	TRBJ2-3
CASSWPGQGFRDGYTF	TGTGCCAGCAGCTGGCCGGGACAGGGGTTTAGAGATGGCTACACCTTC	.	TRBD1	TRBV5-4	TRBJ1-2
CASSLGQETQYF	TGTGCCAGCAGCTTGGGGCAAGAGACCCAGTACTTC	.	.	TRBV5-8	TRBJ2-5
CASSEMGTDTTYEQYF	TGTGCCAGCAGTGAAATGGGGACAGACACTACCTACGAGCAGTACTTC	.	TRBD1	TRBV6-1	TRBJ2-7
CASSYGAGLGYNEQFF	TGTGCCAGCAGTTATGGTGCGGGACTCGGGTACAATGAGCAGTTCTTC	.	.	TRBV6-5	TRBJ2-1
CASSSTSYEQYF	TGTGCCAGCAGTTCGACCTCCTACGAGCAGTACTTC	few	.	TRBV6-5	TRBJ2-7
CASSSGTSRGYTF	TGTGCCAGCAGTTCCGGGACGTCTCGTGGCTACACCTTC	few	.	TRBV28	TRBJ1-2
CASSRGTSGGETQYF	TGTGCCAGCAGCCGAGGGACTAGCGGGGGAGAGACCCAGTACTTC	few	TRBD2	TRBV9	TRBJ2-5
CASSPVSGSTDTQYF	TGTGCCAGCTCACCCGTTAGCGGGAGCACAGATACGCAGTATTTT	.	TRBD2	TRBV18	TRBJ2-3
CASSLDRNTEAFF	TGTGCCAGTAGCCTCGACAGGAACACTGAAGCTTTCTTT	few	.	TRBV19	TRBJ1-1
CASSSGHTYEQYF	TGTGCCAGCAGCTCAGGACATACCTACGAGCAGTACTTC	many	.	TRBV7-2	TRBJ2-7
CASSPLGGTNEKLFF	TGTGCCAGCAGCCCCCTCGGGGGCACTAATGAAAAACTGTTTTTT	few	.	TRBV4-2	TRBJ1-4
CASSQQGDLKNIQYF	TGTGCCAGCAGCCAGCAGGGGGATCTCAAAAACATTCAGTACTTC	few	TRBD1	TRBV4-2	TRBJ2-4
CASSFGGSKGREQYF	TGTGCCAGCAGTTTTGGCGGGAGTAAGGGTCGTGAGCAGTACTTC	many	TRBD2	TRBV28	TRBJ2-7
CASSRDLDTQYF	TGCGCCAGCAGCCGGGACCTGGATACGCAGTATTTT	.	.	TRBV5-1	TRBJ2-3
CASSLTENTEAFF	TGTGCCAGCTCACTTACGGAGAACACTGAAGCTTTCTTT	.	.	TRBV18	TRBJ1-1
CASSSGSEQGNYGYTF	TGTGCCAGCAGCTCCGGGAGCGAGCAGGGCAACTATGGCTACACCTTC	many	.	TRBV7-9	TRBJ1-2
CASSLGSENEQFF	TGTGCCAGCAGTTTAGGATCCGAAAATGAGCAGTTCTTC	.	.	TRBV28	TRBJ2-1
CASSPNGGSAEAFF	TGTGCCAGCAGTCCGAATGGGGGATCGGCTGAAGCTTTCTTT	many	.	TRBV6-6	TRBJ1-1
CASSVQGANVLTF	TGTGCCAGCAGCGTACAAGGGGCCAACGTCCTGACTTTC	few	.	TRBV9	TRBJ2-6
CASRPDRINYGYTF	TGTGCCAGCAGACCGGACAGGATCAACTATGGCTACACCTTC	many	TRBD1	TRBV5-4	TRBJ1-2
CASTGTYPPTQYF	TGTGCCAGCACGGGGACATATCCTCCTACGCAGTATTTT	few	.	TRBV25-1	TRBJ2-3
CASSYTGETEAFF	TGCGCCAGCAGCTATACAGGGGAAACTGAAGCTTTCTTT	.	TRBD1	TRBV5-1	TRBJ1-1
CASSPQGAEYGYTF	TGTGCCAGCAGTCCTCAGGGGGCCGAGTATGGCTACACCTTC	few	TRBD1	TRBV2	TRBJ1-2